This T cell receptor beta chain was sequenced during a study of blood T cell repertoires in COVID-19. Across the whole study: The samples span acute and convalescent COVID-19 from the United States, Italy and Spain. From T cells, B-cell-depleted T cells, or PBMCs came the material, which was cDNA or gDNA.

CDR1 is SGHTS and CDR2 is YDEGEE in the germline V gene. This CDR3 contains 18 residues. Trimming took 0 bases from V and 9 from J; bases not matched to a gene: 18. In the study's own analysis: Amplified reference gene primers provided the basis for estimating nucleated cell counts. Some clones are missing from TCRdb's copy, which holds only in-frame ones; the method was immunoSEQ multiplex PCR. V and J calls and clone size are those listed in that table; D and trimming were worked out from the DNA. The sample shows roughly 90,000 clones, 70% to 90% of them seen only once. This receptor was taken from a human donor in a cohort sampled during active COVID-19. The gene calls are TRBV5-8 and TRBJ2-7, with 10 bases aligning to TRBD2. Sequencing input: peripheral blood. The CDR3 is CASSLGPTKTSGTEWQYF. The CDR3 DNA is TGTGCCAGCAGCTTGGGTCCCACAAAAACTAGCGGGACCGAGTGGCAGTACTTC.